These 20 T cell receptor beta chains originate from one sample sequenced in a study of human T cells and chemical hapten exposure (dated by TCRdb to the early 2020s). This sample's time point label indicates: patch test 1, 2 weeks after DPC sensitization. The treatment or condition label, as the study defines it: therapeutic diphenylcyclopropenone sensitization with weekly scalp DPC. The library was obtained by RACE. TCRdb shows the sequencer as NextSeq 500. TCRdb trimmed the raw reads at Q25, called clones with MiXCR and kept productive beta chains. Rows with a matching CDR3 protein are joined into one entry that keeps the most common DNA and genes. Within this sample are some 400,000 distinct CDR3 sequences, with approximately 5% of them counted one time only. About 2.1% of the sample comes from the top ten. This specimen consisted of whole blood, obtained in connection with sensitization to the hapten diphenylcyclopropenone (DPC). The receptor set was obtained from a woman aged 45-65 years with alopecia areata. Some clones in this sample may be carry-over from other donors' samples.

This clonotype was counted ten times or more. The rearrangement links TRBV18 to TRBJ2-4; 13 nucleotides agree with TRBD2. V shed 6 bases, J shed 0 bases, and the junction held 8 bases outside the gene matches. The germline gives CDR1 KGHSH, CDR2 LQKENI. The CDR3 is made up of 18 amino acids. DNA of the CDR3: TGTGCCAGCTCCTGGACTAGCGGGAGTGGCGGAGCCAAAAACATTCAGTACTTC. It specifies CASSWTSGSGGAKNIQYF.

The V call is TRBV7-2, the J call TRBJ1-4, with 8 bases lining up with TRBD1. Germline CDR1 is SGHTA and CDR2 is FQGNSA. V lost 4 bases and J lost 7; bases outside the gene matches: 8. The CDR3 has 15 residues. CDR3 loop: CASSSGQGPSEKLFF. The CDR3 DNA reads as TGTGCCAGCAGCTCCGGACAGGGACCATCTGAAAAACTGTTTTTT. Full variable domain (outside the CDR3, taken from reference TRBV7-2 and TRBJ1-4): GAGVSQSPSNKVTEKGKDVELRCDPISGHTALYWYRQSLGQGLEFLIYFQGNSAPDKSGLPSDRFSAERTGGSVSTLTIQRTQQEDSAVYLCASSSGQGPSEKLFFGSGTQLSVL.

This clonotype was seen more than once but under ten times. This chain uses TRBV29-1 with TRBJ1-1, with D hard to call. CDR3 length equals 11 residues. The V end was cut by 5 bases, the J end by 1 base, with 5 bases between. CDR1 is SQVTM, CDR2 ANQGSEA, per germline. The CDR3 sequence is CSVRTNTEAFF. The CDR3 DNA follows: TGCAGCGTTAGAACGAACACTGAAGCTTTCTTT.

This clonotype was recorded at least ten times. CDR3 in amino acids: CASGGTGIYTEAFF. The DNA for the CDR3 is TGCGCCAGCGGGGGGACAGGGATTTACACTGAAGCTTTCTTT. This chain uses TRBV4-1 with TRBJ1-1; TRBD1 aligns across 9 bases. The germline V gene encodes CDR1 MGHRA and CDR2 YSYEKL. Trimming cost V 8 bases and J 3 bases; bases outside gene matches: 7. The CDR3 is 14 amino acids.

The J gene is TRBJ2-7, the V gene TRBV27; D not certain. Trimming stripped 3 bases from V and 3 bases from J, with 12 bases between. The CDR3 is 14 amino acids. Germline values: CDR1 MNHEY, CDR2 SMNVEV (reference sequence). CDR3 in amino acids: CASSFSLGSYEQYF. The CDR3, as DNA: TGTGCCAGCAGTTTTAGTTTGGGAAGCTACGAGCAGTACTTC.

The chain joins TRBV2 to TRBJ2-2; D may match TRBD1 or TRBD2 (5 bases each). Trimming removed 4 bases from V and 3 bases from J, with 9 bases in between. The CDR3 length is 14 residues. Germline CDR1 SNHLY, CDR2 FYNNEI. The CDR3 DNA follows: TGTGCCAGCAGTGGGGTGGGGGACACCGGGGAGCTGTTTTTT. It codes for CASSGVGDTGELFF.

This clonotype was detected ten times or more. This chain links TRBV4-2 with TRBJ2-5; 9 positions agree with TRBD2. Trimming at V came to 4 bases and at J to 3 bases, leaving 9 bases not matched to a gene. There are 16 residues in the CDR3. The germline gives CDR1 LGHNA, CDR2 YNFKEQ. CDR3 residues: CASSPKKASGEETQYF. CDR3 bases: TGTGCCAGCAGCCCAAAGAAGGCTAGCGGGGAAGAGACCCAGTACTTC.

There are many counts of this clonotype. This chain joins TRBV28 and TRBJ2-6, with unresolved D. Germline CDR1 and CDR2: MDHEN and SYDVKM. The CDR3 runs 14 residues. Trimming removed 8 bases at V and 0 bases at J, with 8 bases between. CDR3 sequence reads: CASRRFSGANVLTF. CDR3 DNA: TGTGCCAGCCGCAGGTTCTCTGGGGCCAACGTCCTGACTTTC.

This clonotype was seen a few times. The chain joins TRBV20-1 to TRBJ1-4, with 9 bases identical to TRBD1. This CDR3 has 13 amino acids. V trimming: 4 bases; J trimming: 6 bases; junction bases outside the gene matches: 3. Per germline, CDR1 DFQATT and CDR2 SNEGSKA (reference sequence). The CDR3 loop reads CSAIQGADEKLFF. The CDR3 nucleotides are TGCAGTGCTATACAGGGGGCGGATGAAAAACTGTTTTTT.

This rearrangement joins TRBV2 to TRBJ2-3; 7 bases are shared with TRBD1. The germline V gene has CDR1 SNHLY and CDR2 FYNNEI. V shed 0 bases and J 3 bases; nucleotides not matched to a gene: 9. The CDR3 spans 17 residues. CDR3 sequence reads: CASSEARDSGFTDTQYF. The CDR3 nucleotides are TGTGCCAGCAGTGAAGCTAGGGACAGTGGGTTTACAGATACGCAGTATTTT.

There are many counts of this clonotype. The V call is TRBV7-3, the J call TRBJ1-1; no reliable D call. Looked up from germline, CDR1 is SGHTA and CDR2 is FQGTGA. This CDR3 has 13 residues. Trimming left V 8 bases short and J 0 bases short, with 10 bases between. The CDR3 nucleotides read TGTGCCAGCCCCCGGAGGGTGAACACTGAAGCTTTCTTT. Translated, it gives CASPRRVNTEAFF.

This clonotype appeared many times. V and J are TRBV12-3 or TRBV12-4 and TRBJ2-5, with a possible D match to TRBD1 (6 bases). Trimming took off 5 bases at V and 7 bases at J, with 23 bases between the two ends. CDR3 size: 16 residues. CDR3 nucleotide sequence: TGTGCCAGCAGTGTGGGGCATGTAGTCAGGGGAGCGACCCAGTACTTC. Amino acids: CASSVGHVVRGATQYF.

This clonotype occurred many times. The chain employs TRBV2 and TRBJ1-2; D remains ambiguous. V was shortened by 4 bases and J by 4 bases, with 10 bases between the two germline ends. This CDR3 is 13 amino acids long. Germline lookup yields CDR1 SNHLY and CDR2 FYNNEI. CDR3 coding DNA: TGTGCCAGCAGTGGGTCCGCCGGCTATGGCTACACCTTC. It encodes CASSGSAGYGYTF.

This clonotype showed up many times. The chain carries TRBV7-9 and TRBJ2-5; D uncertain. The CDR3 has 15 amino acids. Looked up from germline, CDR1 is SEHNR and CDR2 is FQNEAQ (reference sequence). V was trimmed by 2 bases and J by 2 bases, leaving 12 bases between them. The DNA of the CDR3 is TGTGCCAGCAGCTTATCGGAGACGACACAAGAGACCCAGTACTTC. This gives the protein CASSLSETTQETQYF.

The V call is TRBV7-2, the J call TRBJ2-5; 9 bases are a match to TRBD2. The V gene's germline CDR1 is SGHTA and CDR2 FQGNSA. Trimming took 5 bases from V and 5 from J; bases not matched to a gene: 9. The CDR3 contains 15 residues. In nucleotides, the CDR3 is TGTGCCAGCAGCCGTTTAGCGGGAGCAGGGGAGACCCAGTACTTC. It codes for CASSRLAGAGETQYF.

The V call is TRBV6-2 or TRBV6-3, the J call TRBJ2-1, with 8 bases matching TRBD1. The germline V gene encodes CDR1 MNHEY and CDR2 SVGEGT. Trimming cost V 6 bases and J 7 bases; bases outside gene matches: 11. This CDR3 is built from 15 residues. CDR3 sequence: CASSRDRTGTNEQFF. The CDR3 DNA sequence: TGTGCCAGCAGCCGCGACCGGACAGGGACTAATGAGCAGTTCTTC.

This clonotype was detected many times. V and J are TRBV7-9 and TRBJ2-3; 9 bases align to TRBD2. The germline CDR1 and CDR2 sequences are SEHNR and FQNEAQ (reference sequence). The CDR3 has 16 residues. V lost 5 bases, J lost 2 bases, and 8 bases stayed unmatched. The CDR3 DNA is TGTGCCAGCAGCACGTCGGGACTAGCATTCACAGATACGCAGTATTTT. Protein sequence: CASSTSGLAFTDTQYF.

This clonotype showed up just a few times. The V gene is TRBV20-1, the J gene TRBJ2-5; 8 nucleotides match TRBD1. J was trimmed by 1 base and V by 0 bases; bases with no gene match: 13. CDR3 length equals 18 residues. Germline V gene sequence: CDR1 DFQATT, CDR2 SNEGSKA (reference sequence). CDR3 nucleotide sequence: TGCAGTGCTAGAGATTTGGGGGGCTTTGGGACAGGCCAAGAGACCCAGTACTTC. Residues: CSARDLGGFGTGQETQYF.

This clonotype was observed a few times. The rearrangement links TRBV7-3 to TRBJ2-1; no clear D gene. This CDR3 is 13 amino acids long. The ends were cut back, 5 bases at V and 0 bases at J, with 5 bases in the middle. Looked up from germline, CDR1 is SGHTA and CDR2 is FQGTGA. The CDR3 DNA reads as TGTGCCAGCAGCATTAGCTCCTACAATGAGCAGTTCTTC. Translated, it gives CASSISSYNEQFF.

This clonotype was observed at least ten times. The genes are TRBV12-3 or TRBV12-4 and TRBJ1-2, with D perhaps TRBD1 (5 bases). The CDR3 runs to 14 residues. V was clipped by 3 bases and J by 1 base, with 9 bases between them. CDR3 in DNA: TGTGCCAGCAGTTTCGGCAGGGTTAACTATGGCTACACCTTC. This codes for CASSFGRVNYGYTF.